Presented here are 21 T cell receptor beta chains from one specimen sequenced in a study of cytomegalovirus exposure and HLA in healthy donors. The PCR was carried out with 60 Vbeta primers and 13 Jbeta primers. Produced via immunoSEQ multiplex PCR; TCRdb's table is partial and in-frame only. Counted here are about 110,000 clones, roughly 75% occurring once; the ten biggest clones make up 2.5%. Sequencing was performed on PBMCs. Source of these receptors: a man aged 40-50 years in good health and CMV-seronegative.

This clone was seen a handful of times. The chain uses TRBV5-1 and TRBJ1-1, with 7 bases identical to TRBD1. Germline V gene sequence: CDR1 SGHRS, CDR2 YFSETQ. V dropped 2 bases and J dropped 7; count of bases not matched to a gene: 5. The CDR3 totals 13 residues. CDR3 nucleotides: TGCGCCAGCAGCTTAGGAGGGGGCGATGAAGCTTTCTTT. Translating it yields CASSLGGGDEAFF.

CDR3 sequence reads: CASSPGGYTGELFF. Written as DNA, the CDR3 is TGTGCCAGCAGCCCGGGGGGATACACCGGGGAGCTGTTTTTT. The chain combines TRBV7-2 with TRBJ2-2; 7 bases line up with TRBD2. This CDR3 comprises 14 residues. Germline V lookup: CDR1 SGHTA, CDR2 FQGNSA. V was clipped by 5 bases and J by 3 bases; unmatched bases: 3.

The gene calls are TRBV7-9 and TRBJ2-3; a possible D gene is TRBD2 (6 bases). Germline loops: CDR1 SEHNR, CDR2 FQNEAQ (reference sequence). V lost 1 base and J lost 2, with 13 bases in between. The CDR3 covers 16 residues. Here the CDR3 DNA reads TGTGCCAGCAGCTTAGTAGGTAGCGGATTCACAGATACGCAGTATTTT. Its translation: CASSLVGSGFTDTQYF.

The V gene is TRBV4-2, the J gene TRBJ1-3; D is possibly TRBD1 (6 bases). The V end lost 0 bases, the J end lost 1 base, and 13 bases lay between the germline ends. CDR1 and CDR2 (germline): LGHNA, YNFKEQ. The CDR3 runs to 17 residues. The CDR3 nucleotides read TGTGCCAGCAGCCAAGACGGAGGACAGCTATCTGGAAACACCATATATTTT. Its protein product is CASSQDGGQLSGNTIYF.

The chain links TRBV28 to TRBJ1-5; no clear D gene. CDR1 and CDR2 from the germline V gene are MDHEN and SYDVKM. V gave up 7 bases and J gave up 5 bases, with 18 bases separating them. The CDR3 loop spans 15 amino acids. CDR3 loop: CASIGGVPFHQPQHF. Here the CDR3 DNA reads TGTGCCAGCATTGGCGGGGTCCCCTTTCATCAGCCCCAGCATTTT.

The J gene is TRBJ2-5, the V gene TRBV7-2, with 12 bases aligning to TRBD2. The trim removed 4 bases at V and 4 bases at J, leaving 7 bases unmatched. The germline CDR1 and CDR2 sequences are SGHTA and FQGNSA. This CDR3 is built from 16 residues. CDR3 DNA: TGTGCCAGCAGCTCCCCGACTAGCGGGGGATTAGAGACCCAGTACTTC. This codes for CASSSPTSGGLETQYF. The variable domain in full, with the rest retrieved from reference TRBV7-2 and TRBJ2-5, is GAGVSQSPSNKVTEKGKDVELRCDPISGHTALYWYRQSLGQGLEFLIYFQGNSAPDKSGLPSDRFSAERTGGSVSTLTIQRTQQEDSAVYLCASSSPTSGGLETQYFGPGTRLLVL.

The chain carries TRBV13 and TRBJ1-1, with 10 nucleotides matching TRBD1. The V gene's germline CDR1 is PRHDT and CDR2 FYEKMQ (reference sequence). The length of the CDR3 is 16 residues. J was trimmed by 6 bases and V by 5 bases; bases with no gene match: 12. The CDR3 spells CASSPPGTGADPEAFF. For the CDR3, the DNA is TGTGCCAGCAGCCCGCCCGGGACAGGGGCGGACCCTGAAGCTTTCTTT. The variable domain in full, with the rest retrieved from reference TRBV13 and TRBJ1-1, is AAGVIQSPRHLIKEKRETATLKCYPIPRHDTVYWYQQGPGQDPQFLISFYEKMQSDKGSIPDRFSAQQFSDYHSELNMSSLELGDSALYFCASSPPGTGADPEAFFGQGTRLTVV.

This chain uses TRBV5-6 with TRBJ1-2; 8 nucleotides match TRBD1. The germline V gene encodes CDR1 SGHDT and CDR2 YYEEEE. The CDR3 consists of 15 residues. Trimming took 0 bases from V and 6 from J; bases not matched to a gene: 7. The CDR3 region is CASSLAAGGADGYTF. The CDR3 DNA reads TGTGCCAGCAGCTTGGCGGCAGGGGGCGCCGATGGCTACACCTTC. Complete variable domain (other parts from reference TRBV5-6 and TRBJ1-2): DAGVTQSPTHLIKTRGQQVTLRCSPKSGHDTVSWYQQALGQGPQFIFQYYEEEERQRGNFPDRFSGHQFPNYSSELNVNALLLGDSALYLCASSLAAGGADGYTFGSGTRLTVV.

V gene TRBV25-1 combines with J gene TRBJ2-5; D ambiguous. V was trimmed by 3 bases and J by 5 bases, leaving 10 bases between them. The germline V gene has CDR1 MGHDK and CDR2 SYGVNS. The CDR3 sequence is 13 residues long. The DNA of the CDR3 is TGTGCCAGCAGTGATCCCGTTGTCGAGACCCAGTACTTC. This sequence encodes CASSDPVVETQYF.

This sequence joins TRBV21-1 and TRBJ1-2; TRBD1, as called in the table, went unchecked against the DNA. TRBV21-1 has pseudogene status. This CDR3 region has 17 residues. The CDR3: CASSKRWTGPANYGYTF. CDR3 bases: TGTGCCAGCAGCAAACGGTGGACAGGGCCAGCTAACTATGGCTACACCTTC.

Only a few counts were recorded for this clone. The V gene is TRBV5-1, the J gene TRBJ1-2; D might be TRBD1 (5 bases). V dropped 5 bases and J dropped 2 bases, with 13 bases sitting between them. Germline V gene sequence: CDR1 SGHRS, CDR2 YFSETQ. CDR3 length: 14 residues. CDR3 nucleotides: TGCGCCAGCAGGACCGACAGCATCAACTATGGCTACACCTTC. This encodes CASRTDSINYGYTF.

This rearrangement joins TRBV6-6 to TRBJ1-5; maybe TRBD1 (5 bases). The ends were cut back, 8 bases at V and 1 base at J, with 18 bases in the middle. This CDR3 region has 16 residues. From germline, CDR1 is MNHNY and CDR2 SVGAGI (reference sequence). This CDR3 reads CASLGHEKGSNQPQHF. For the CDR3, the DNA is TGTGCCAGCCTCGGACACGAAAAGGGAAGCAATCAGCCCCAGCATTTT.

The V call is TRBV4-2, the J call TRBJ1-1; possible D gene TRBD1, 6 bases. V was cut by 4 bases and J by 1 base, with 10 bases left in between. The CDR3 extends over 14 amino acids. Per the germline V gene, CDR1 is LGHNA and CDR2 is YNFKEQ. CDR3 amino acids: CASSRQVRNTEAFF. The CDR3 region has the DNA TGTGCCAGCAGCCGACAGGTGAGGAACACTGAAGCTTTCTTT.

This clone was seen once. The CDR3 spells CASSIERGSGELFF. CDR3 sequence (DNA): TGTGCCAGTAGTATAGAGCGGGGGTCCGGGGAGCTGTTTTTT. J is TRBJ2-2 and V is TRBV19, with 7 bases matching TRBD2. Germline lookup yields CDR1 LNHDA and CDR2 SQIVND (reference sequence). The CDR3 consists of 14 residues. V dropped 0 bases and J dropped 6; count of bases not matched to a gene: 1.

The chain has TRBV7-2 and TRBJ2-2, with 7 bases fitting TRBD1. With V trimmed by 6 bases and J by 4 bases, 8 bases remained unmatched. The CDR3 has 15 amino acids. Germline-derived CDR1 and CDR2 are SGHTA and FQGNSA. CDR3 region: CASRRSQGVTGELFF. The CDR3 coding sequence is TGTGCCAGCAGGAGGAGTCAGGGGGTCACCGGGGAGCTGTTTTTT.

This chain links TRBV19 with TRBJ2-3; TRBD2 aligns across 10 bases. With 7 bases clipped from V and 2 bases from J, the junction kept 6 bases outside the gene matches. This CDR3 region has 15 residues. From germline, CDR1 is LNHDA and CDR2 SQIVND (reference sequence). The chain's CDR3 is CASKVAGGLTDTQYF. The CDR3 DNA sequence: TGTGCCAGTAAGGTAGCGGGGGGCCTCACAGATACGCAGTATTTT.

The chain has TRBV2 and TRBJ1-2, with D possibly TRBD1 on 5 matching bases. Between the trimmed V and J ends, which lost 2 bases and 10 bases, there was a span of 17 bases. The CDR3 contains 14 residues. CDR1 and CDR2 from the germline V gene are SNHLY and FYNNEI. The CDR3, as DNA: TGTGCCAGCAGTGAACAGGGACTCGTTACTGACTACACCTTC. Amino acids: CASSEQGLVTDYTF.

J is TRBJ2-4 and V is TRBV7-2; D unclear. This CDR3 has 13 residues. The V end was cut by 5 bases, the J end by 7 bases, with 12 bases between. Per germline, CDR1 SGHTA and CDR2 FQGNSA. The CDR3 region is CASSLNPGNIQYF. CDR3 nucleotides: TGTGCCAGCAGCCTCAACCCCGGGAACATTCAGTACTTC.

This chain links TRBV6-5 with TRBJ2-5; 9 bases fit TRBD1. The DNA end favors TRBJ2-7, so the J call may be wrong. The CDR3 has 16 amino acids. Germline lookup yields CDR1 MNHEY and CDR2 SVGAGI. The CDR3 region has the DNA TGTGCCAGCAGTTACTTACCAGGGACAGGGAAGCACGAGCAGTACTTC. It yields the protein CASSYLPGTGKHEQYF.

This rearrangement joins TRBV5-1 to TRBJ2-7, with TRBD1 identical over 9 bases. This CDR3 spans 14 amino acids. Germline-derived CDR1 and CDR2 are SGHRS and YFSETQ. The V gene end was trimmed by 3 bases and the J gene end by 1 base; junction bases not matched to a gene: 2. The CDR3 spells CASSSGQGSYEQYF. CDR3 DNA: TGCGCCAGCAGCTCGGGACAGGGATCCTACGAGCAGTACTTC.

The V call is TRBV6-6, the J call TRBJ1-3; D uncertain. In germline, CDR1 is MNHNY, CDR2 SVGAGI (reference sequence). V was cut by 8 bases and J by 2 bases, with 19 bases left in between. CDR3 size: 16 residues. CDR3 coding DNA: TGTGCCAGCTTGCCACTGGGCTCGGTACCTGGAAACACCATATATTTT. Translating it yields CASLPLGSVPGNTIYF.